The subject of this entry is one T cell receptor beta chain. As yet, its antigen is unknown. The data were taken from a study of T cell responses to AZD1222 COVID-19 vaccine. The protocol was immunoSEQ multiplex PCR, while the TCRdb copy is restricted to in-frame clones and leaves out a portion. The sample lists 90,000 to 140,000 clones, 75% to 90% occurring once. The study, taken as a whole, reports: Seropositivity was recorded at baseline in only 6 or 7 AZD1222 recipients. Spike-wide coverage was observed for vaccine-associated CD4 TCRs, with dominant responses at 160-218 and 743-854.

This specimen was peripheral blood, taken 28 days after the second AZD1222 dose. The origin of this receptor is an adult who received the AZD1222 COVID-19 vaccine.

The CDR3 DNA reads as TGTGCCAGCTCAGGGACAGCTGTTATCTACACCTTC. Its protein product is CASSGTAVIYTF. The chain is built from TRBV18 and TRBJ1-2; 7 bases match TRBD1. CDR3 size: 12 residues. J was trimmed by 10 bases and V by 5 bases; bases with no gene match: 7. Per the germline V gene, CDR1 is KGHSH and CDR2 is LQKENI.